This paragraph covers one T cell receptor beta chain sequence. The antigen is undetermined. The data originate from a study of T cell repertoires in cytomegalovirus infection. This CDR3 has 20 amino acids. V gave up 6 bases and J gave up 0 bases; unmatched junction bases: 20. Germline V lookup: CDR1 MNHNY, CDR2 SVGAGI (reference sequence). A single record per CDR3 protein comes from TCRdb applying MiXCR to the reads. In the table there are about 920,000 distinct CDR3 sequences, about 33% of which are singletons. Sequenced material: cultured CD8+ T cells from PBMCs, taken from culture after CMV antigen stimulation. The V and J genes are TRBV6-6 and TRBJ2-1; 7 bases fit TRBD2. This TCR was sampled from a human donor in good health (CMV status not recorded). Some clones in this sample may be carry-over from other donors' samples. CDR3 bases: TGTGCCAGCAGCCCCCTAAGATACGCCGGGGGGACCAGCTCCTACAATGAGCAGTTCTTC. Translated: CASSPLRYAGGTSSYNEQFF.